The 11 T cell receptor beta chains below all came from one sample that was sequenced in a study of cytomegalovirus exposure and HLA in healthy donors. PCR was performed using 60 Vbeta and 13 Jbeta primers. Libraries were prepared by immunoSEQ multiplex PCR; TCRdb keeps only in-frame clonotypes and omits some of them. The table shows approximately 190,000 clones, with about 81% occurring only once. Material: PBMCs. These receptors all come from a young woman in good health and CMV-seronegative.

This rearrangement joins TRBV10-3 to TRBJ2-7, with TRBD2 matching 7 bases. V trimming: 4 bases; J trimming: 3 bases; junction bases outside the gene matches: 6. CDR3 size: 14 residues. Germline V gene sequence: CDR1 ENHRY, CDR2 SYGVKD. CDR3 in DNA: TGTGCCATCAGTGTGGCTAGCGGCCTCTACGAGCAGTACTTC. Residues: CAISVASGLYEQYF.

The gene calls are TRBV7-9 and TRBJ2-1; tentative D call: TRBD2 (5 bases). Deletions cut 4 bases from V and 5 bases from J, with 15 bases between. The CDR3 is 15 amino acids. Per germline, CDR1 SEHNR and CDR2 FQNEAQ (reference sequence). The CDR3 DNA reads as TGTGCCAGCAGCTCCCCCGAGAGGGCCGACAATGAGCAGTTCTTC. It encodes CASSSPERADNEQFF. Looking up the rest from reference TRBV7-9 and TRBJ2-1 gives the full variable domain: DTGVSQNPRHKITKRGQNVTFRCDPISEHNRLYWYRQTLGQGPEFLTYFQNEAQLEKSRLLSDRFSAERPKGSFSTLEIQRTEQGDSAMYLCASSSPERADNEQFFGPGTRLTVL.

This CDR3 reads CAWSAQHDQPQHF. In DNA, the CDR3 is TGTGCCTGGAGTGCCCAACACGATCAGCCCCAGCATTTT. The chain couples TRBV30 to TRBJ1-5; D is uncertain. The germline V gene has CDR1 GTSNPN and CDR2 SVGIG (reference sequence). Between the trimmed V and J ends, which lost 1 base and 5 bases, there was a span of 9 bases. The CDR3 sequence is 13 residues long. Together with reference TRBV30 and TRBJ1-5, the CDR3 gives the full variable domain: SQTIHQWPATLVQPVGSPLSLECTVEGTSNPNLYWYRQAAGRGLQLLFYSVGIGQISSEVPQNLSASRPQDRQFILSSKKLLLSDSGFYLCAWSAQHDQPQHFGDGTRLSIL.

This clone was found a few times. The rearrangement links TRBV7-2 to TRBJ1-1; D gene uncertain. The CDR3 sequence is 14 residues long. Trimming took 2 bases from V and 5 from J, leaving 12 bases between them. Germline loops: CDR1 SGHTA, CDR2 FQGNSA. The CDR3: CASSLRREGTEAFF. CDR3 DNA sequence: TGTGCCAGCAGCTTAAGGCGGGAAGGTACTGAAGCTTTCTTT.

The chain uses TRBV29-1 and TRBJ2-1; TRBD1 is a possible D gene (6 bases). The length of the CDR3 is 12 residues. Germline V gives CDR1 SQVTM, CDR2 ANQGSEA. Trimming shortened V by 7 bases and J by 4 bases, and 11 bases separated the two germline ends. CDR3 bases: TGCAGCGACGCACAGGGTTACAATGAGCAGTTCTTC. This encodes CSDAQGYNEQFF.

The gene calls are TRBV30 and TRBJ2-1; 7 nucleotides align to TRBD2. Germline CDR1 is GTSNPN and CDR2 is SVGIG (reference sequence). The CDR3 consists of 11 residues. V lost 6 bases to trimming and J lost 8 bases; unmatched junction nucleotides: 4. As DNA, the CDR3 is TGTGCCTGCATCACTAGCGATGAGCAGTTCTTC. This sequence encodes CACITSDEQFF.

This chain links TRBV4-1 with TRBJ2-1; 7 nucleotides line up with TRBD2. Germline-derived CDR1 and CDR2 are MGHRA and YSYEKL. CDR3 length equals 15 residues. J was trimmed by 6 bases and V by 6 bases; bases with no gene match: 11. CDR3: CASRQTETSSNEQFF. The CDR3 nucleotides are TGCGCCAGCAGACAAACGGAGACTAGCTCCAATGAGCAGTTCTTC.

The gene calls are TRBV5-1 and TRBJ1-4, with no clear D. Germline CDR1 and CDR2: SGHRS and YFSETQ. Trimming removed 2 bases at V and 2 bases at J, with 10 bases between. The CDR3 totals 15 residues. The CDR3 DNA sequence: TGCGCCAGCAGCTTTGGGCCGAGCACTAATGAAAAACTGTTTTTT. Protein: CASSFGPSTNEKLFF.

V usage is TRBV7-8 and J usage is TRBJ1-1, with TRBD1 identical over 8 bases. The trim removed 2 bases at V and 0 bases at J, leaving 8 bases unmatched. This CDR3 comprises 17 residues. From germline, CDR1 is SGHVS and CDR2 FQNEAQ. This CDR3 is CASSLLLDRGLNTEAFF. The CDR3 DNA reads TGTGCCAGCAGCTTATTACTCGACAGGGGACTGAACACTGAAGCTTTCTTT.

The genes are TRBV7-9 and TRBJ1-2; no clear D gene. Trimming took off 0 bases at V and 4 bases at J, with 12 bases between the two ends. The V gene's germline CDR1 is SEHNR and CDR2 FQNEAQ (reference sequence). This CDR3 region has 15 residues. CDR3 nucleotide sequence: TGTGCCAGCAGCTTAGCGAGCGTCATGGGCTATGGCTACACCTTC. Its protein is CASSLASVMGYGYTF.

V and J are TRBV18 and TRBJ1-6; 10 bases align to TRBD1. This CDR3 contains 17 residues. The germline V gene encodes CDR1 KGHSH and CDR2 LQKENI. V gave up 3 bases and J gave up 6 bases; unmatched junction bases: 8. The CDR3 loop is CASSPSGTGAINSPLHF. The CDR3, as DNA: TGTGCCAGCTCACCGTCGGGGACAGGGGCCATTAATTCACCCCTCCACTTT.